A selection of T cell receptor beta chains follows, all from one sample in a study of post-analysis software for immune sequencing data. MiXCR, applied by TCRdb to the PCR reads, yields one record per CDR3 protein. The sample lists 500,000 to 600,000 distinct CDR3 sequences, 44% seen once, with under 2% in the top ten. Material: blood. Receptors originate from a girl under 18 with multiple sclerosis. Both conserved end residues are part of each CDR3. A D gene is named only where the DNA matches it firmly. The size of a clone is reported for some rows only, either as once, few or many, or as a class for expanded clones.

D gene: -
J gene: TRBJ2-1
V gene: TRBV28
clone size: few
CDR3 protein: CASSPSEGRNEQFF
CDR3 DNA: TGTGCCAGCAGCCCTTCGGAGGGCAGGAATGAGCAGTTCTTC

D gene: TRBD1
J gene: TRBJ2-5
V gene: TRBV18
clone size: -
CDR3 protein: CASSYGQGFGETQYF
CDR3 DNA: TGTGCCAGCTCATACGGACAGGGGTTTGGAGAGACCCAGTACTTC

D gene: TRBD1
J gene: TRBJ1-2
V gene: TRBV6-5
clone size: few
CDR3 protein: CASRQGQNGYTF
CDR3 DNA: TGTGCCAGCAGACAGGGACAGAATGGCTACACCTTC

D gene: -
J gene: TRBJ2-5
V gene: TRBV7-8
clone size: once
CDR3 protein: CASSLARVPQQETQYF
CDR3 DNA: TGTGCCAGCAGCTTAGCTAGGGTCCCACAGCAAGAGACCCAGTACTTC

D gene: -
J gene: TRBJ1-2
V gene: TRBV5-6
clone size: -
CDR3 protein: CASSLEGSPNYGYTF
CDR3 DNA: TGTGCCAGCAGCTTGGAAGGGTCCCCAAACTATGGCTACACCTTC

D gene: -
J gene: TRBJ2-5
V gene: TRBV7-9
clone size: -
CDR3 protein: CASSPSGYRETQYF
CDR3 DNA: TGTGCCAGCAGCCCGTCGGGGTACAGAGAGACCCAGTACTTC

D gene: -
J gene: TRBJ2-7
V gene: TRBV5-1
clone size: few
CDR3 protein: CASSATGSRTYEQYF
CDR3 DNA: TGCGCCAGCAGCGCGACGGGTTCCCGGACCTACGAGCAGTACTTC

D gene: TRBD1
J gene: TRBJ1-1
V gene: TRBV3-1
clone size: few
CDR3 protein: CASSQGTGLNTEAFF
CDR3 DNA: TGTGCCAGCAGCCAAGGGACAGGATTGAACACTGAAGCTTTCTTT

D gene: TRBD2
J gene: TRBJ2-3
V gene: TRBV6-5
clone size: few
CDR3 protein: CASRPRTSGSSTQYF
CDR3 DNA: TGTGCCAGCAGGCCTCGGACTAGCGGGAGCTCTACGCAGTATTTT

D gene: -
J gene: TRBJ2-5
V gene: TRBV24-1
clone size: -
CDR3 protein: CATSDPSGGQYF
CDR3 DNA: TGTGCCACCAGTGATCCCTCCGGTGGGCAGTACTTC

D gene: -
J gene: TRBJ2-6
V gene: TRBV29-1
clone size: -
CDR3 protein: CSVVSLGANVLTF
CDR3 DNA: TGCAGCGTTGTTTCACTTGGGGCCAACGTCCTGACTTTC

D gene: TRBD2
J gene: TRBJ2-3
V gene: TRBV7-9
clone size: -
CDR3 protein: CASSLLAGVNRDPTDTQYF
CDR3 DNA: TGTGCCAGCAGCCTCCTAGCGGGCGTCAACCGGGACCCCACAGATACGCAGTATTTT

D gene: TRBD1
J gene: TRBJ2-1
V gene: TRBV5-1
clone size: few
CDR3 protein: CASSHFRDRGNEQFF
CDR3 DNA: TGCGCCAGCAGCCACTTCCGGGACAGGGGCAATGAGCAGTTCTTC

D gene: TRBD1
J gene: TRBJ2-1
V gene: TRBV29-1
clone size: -
CDR3 protein: CSVKGQVSYNEQFF
CDR3 DNA: TGCAGCGTGAAGGGACAGGTATCTTACAATGAGCAGTTCTTC

D gene: -
J gene: TRBJ2-7
V gene: TRBV20-1
clone size: -
CDR3 protein: CSASSVREFIIWNEQYF
CDR3 DNA: TGCAGTGCTAGCTCTGTACGGGAGTTTATCATTTGGAACGAGCAGTACTTC

D gene: -
J gene: TRBJ1-1
V gene: TRBV20-1
clone size: -
CDR3 protein: CSASRAANTEAFF
CDR3 DNA: TGCAGTGCTAGTAGGGCGGCGAACACTGAAGCTTTCTTT

D gene: -
J gene: TRBJ1-2
V gene: TRBV27
clone size: -
CDR3 protein: CASSNGGQTNYGYTF
CDR3 DNA: TGTGCCAGCAGCAACGGGGGGCAAACTAACTATGGCTACACCTTC

D gene: TRBD2
J gene: TRBJ2-1
V gene: TRBV7-6
clone size: few
CDR3 protein: CASSSPDSGRQYNEQFF
CDR3 DNA: TGTGCCAGCAGCTCGCCGGATAGCGGGAGGCAGTACAATGAGCAGTTCTTC

D gene: -
J gene: TRBJ2-1
V gene: TRBV9
clone size: many
CDR3 protein: CASSYDRSWDEQFF
CDR3 DNA: TGTGCCAGCAGCTATGACAGGTCATGGGATGAGCAGTTCTTC

D gene: TRBD2
J gene: TRBJ2-7
V gene: TRBV20-1
clone size: -
CDR3 protein: CSARKERDSYEQYF
CDR3 DNA: TGCAGTGCTAGAAAGGAGCGGGACTCCTACGAGCAGTACTTC

D gene: TRBD1
J gene: TRBJ1-1
V gene: TRBV27
clone size: -
CDR3 protein: CAGRGTGATEAFF
CDR3 DNA: TGTGCCGGCAGGGGGACAGGGGCCACTGAAGCTTTCTTT

D gene: -
J gene: TRBJ2-1
V gene: TRBV12-3/TRBV12-4
clone size: -
CDR3 protein: CASSLGRGGQDEQFF
CDR3 DNA: TGTGCCAGCAGTTTAGGGAGGGGAGGTCAAGATGAGCAGTTCTTC

D gene: TRBD2
J gene: TRBJ2-7
V gene: TRBV7-9
clone size: -
CDR3 protein: CASSVALAGVLKTYEQYF
CDR3 DNA: TGTGCCAGCAGCGTCGCTCTAGCGGGAGTACTGAAAACCTACGAGCAGTACTTC

D gene: -
J gene: TRBJ1-4
V gene: TRBV6-6
clone size: -
CDR3 protein: CASSSRQEATNEKLFF
CDR3 DNA: TGTGCCAGCAGTTCCAGGCAGGAGGCAACTAATGAAAAACTGTTTTTT

D gene: -
J gene: TRBJ2-7
V gene: TRBV9
clone size: -
CDR3 protein: CASSVGHNPSLYEQYF
CDR3 DNA: TGTGCCAGCAGCGTAGGGCACAACCCTTCGCTCTACGAGCAGTACTTC

D gene: TRBD1
J gene: TRBJ1-5
V gene: TRBV6-5
clone size: -
CDR3 protein: CASSSTGGENQPQHF
CDR3 DNA: TGTGCCAGCAGTTCGACAGGGGGAGAGAATCAGCCCCAGCATTTT

D gene: -
J gene: TRBJ2-7
V gene: TRBV29-1
clone size: few
CDR3 protein: CSAQGGSRSYEQYF
CDR3 DNA: TGCAGCGCTCAAGGGGGGAGCCGGTCCTACGAGCAGTACTTC

D gene: -
J gene: TRBJ2-7
V gene: TRBV9
clone size: -
CDR3 protein: CASSVGGVGYEQYF
CDR3 DNA: TGTGCCAGCAGCGTAGGTGGGGTAGGCTACGAGCAGTACTTC

D gene: -
J gene: TRBJ2-1
V gene: TRBV7-7
clone size: few
CDR3 protein: CASSHGPLAHEQFF
CDR3 DNA: TGTGCTAGCAGCCACGGCCCGCTAGCCCATGAGCAGTTCTTC

D gene: TRBD1
J gene: TRBJ2-7
V gene: TRBV6-5
clone size: few
CDR3 protein: CASRLVTGGAIGEQYF
CDR3 DNA: TGTGCCAGCAGGCTGGTGACAGGGGGCGCGATTGGTGAGCAGTACTTC

D gene: TRBD1
J gene: TRBJ2-1
V gene: TRBV12-3/TRBV12-4
clone size: few
CDR3 protein: CASGQGGEQFF
CDR3 DNA: TGTGCCAGCGGACAGGGTGGTGAGCAGTTCTTC

D gene: -
J gene: TRBJ1-4
V gene: TRBV20-1
clone size: -
CDR3 protein: CSALSTAEKLFF
CDR3 DNA: TGCAGTGCTCTTTCGACAGCTGAAAAACTGTTTTTT

D gene: -
J gene: TRBJ2-2
V gene: TRBV5-1
clone size: -
CDR3 protein: CASSLEGTSGTGELFF
CDR3 DNA: TGCGCCAGCAGCTTGGAAGGGACAAGTGGAACCGGGGAGCTGTTTTTT

D gene: -
J gene: TRBJ2-1
V gene: TRBV5-1
clone size: -
CDR3 protein: CASSYQGGRNNEQFF
CDR3 DNA: TGCGCCAGCAGCTATCAGGGTGGTAGGAACAATGAGCAGTTCTTC

D gene: -
J gene: TRBJ1-2
V gene: TRBV2
clone size: once
CDR3 protein: CASSAAGYGYTF
CDR3 DNA: TGTGCCAGCAGTGCAGCCGGCTATGGCTACACCTTC

D gene: -
J gene: TRBJ1-2
V gene: TRBV12-3/TRBV12-4
clone size: -
CDR3 protein: CASSLRGGNKDGGYTF
CDR3 DNA: TGTGCCAGCAGTCTCCGGGGGGGCAATAAGGACGGTGGCTACACCTTC

D gene: TRBD2
J gene: TRBJ2-1
V gene: TRBV12-3/TRBV12-4
clone size: -
CDR3 protein: CASSWGGLQPYNEQFF
CDR3 DNA: TGTGCCAGCAGTTGGGGGGGACTCCAGCCCTACAATGAGCAGTTCTTC